This entry lists 18 T cell receptor beta chains sequenced from one sample in a study of post-analysis software for immune sequencing data. For these TCRs, the target antigens are not known. Included in the TCR beta cDNA libraries were unique molecular identifiers. TCRdb used MiXCR to reprocess the PCR reads, holding one entry per CDR3 protein. The sample lists approximately 690,000 distinct CDR3 sequences, 55% to 60% seen once, with about 11% in the top ten. Study conclusions and caveats: Comparison of patients with controls showed about 5 TRBV segments more frequent in patients, TRBV5-6, TRBV5-1 and TRBV20-1 among them.

The sample consisted of blood. Receptors were obtained from a girl aged 2 to 9 with multiple sclerosis.

V gene TRBV29-1 combines with J gene TRBJ1-2; 7 nucleotides agree with TRBD1. The CDR3 contains 13 residues. Germline CDR1 is SQVTM and CDR2 is ANQGSEA. The V segment lost 0 bases and the J segment 5 bases; nucleotides outside the gene matches: 3. The CDR3 DNA follows: TGCAGCGTTGAAGAACTGACAGGGTATGGCTACACCTTC. Translated: CSVEELTGYGYTF.

The chain is built from TRBV7-6 and TRBJ2-1; 10 positions agree with TRBD2. Unmatched junction bases numbered 7, after V lost 1 base and J lost 4 bases. This CDR3 has 17 residues. Germline CDR1 reads SGHVS; CDR2 reads FNYEAQ. CDR3 nucleotides: TGTGCCAGCAGCTTAGTCGGGAGCGGGAGGGGATACAATGAGCAGTTCTTC. Its translation is CASSLVGSGRGYNEQFF.

This clonotype occurred once. The V gene is TRBV11-2, the J gene TRBJ1-6; 9 nucleotides line up with TRBD1. The V gene's germline CDR1 is SGHAT and CDR2 FQNNGV. The CDR3 spans 18 residues. V lost 5 bases to trimming and J lost 1 base; unmatched junction nucleotides: 9. The CDR3 DNA follows: TGTGCCAGCAGCCCCGGGACAGGGACTCGATCCTATAATTCACCCCTCCACTTT. Protein sequence: CASSPGTGTRSYNSPLHF.

The sample holds a few counts of this clonotype. The chain combines TRBV5-1 with TRBJ1-1, with D hard to call. CDR1 is SGHRS and CDR2 is YFSETQ in the germline V gene. V lost 0 bases and J 2 bases, leaving 8 bases between the germline ends. The CDR3 sequence is 14 residues long. CDR3 nucleotide sequence: TGCGCCAGCAGCTTGGATGGGCAAAACACTGAAGCTTTCTTT. It codes for CASSLDGQNTEAFF.

CDR3 sequence (DNA): TGTGCCAGCAGCCCTCCGGGAGTAATGGATACGCAGTATTTT. The encoded protein is CASSPPGVMDTQYF. The chain combines TRBV7-2 with TRBJ2-3, with D possibly TRBD2 on 6 matching bases. V lost 5 bases to trimming and J lost 6 bases, with 15 bases between them. The CDR3 runs 14 residues. CDR1 and CDR2 (germline): SGHTA, FQGNSA.

The CDR3 DNA follows: TGTGCCAGCAGTTTTGGCCTCGCAGGGACGTATGGCTACACCTTC. This codes for CASSFGLAGTYGYTF. The chain is built from TRBV12-3 or TRBV12-4 and TRBJ1-2; maybe TRBD1 (5 bases). The CDR3 totals 15 residues. Deletions cut 3 bases from V and 5 bases from J, with 16 bases between.

The sample holds a few counts of this clonotype. The chain has TRBV10-3 and TRBJ1-2; 8 bases map to TRBD1. The germline V gene has CDR1 ENHRY and CDR2 SYGVKD. V shed 6 bases, J shed 8 bases, and the junction held 5 bases outside the gene matches. The CDR3 length is 12 residues. In nucleotides, the CDR3 is TGTGCCATCAGGACAGGGGAGTACGGCTACACCTTC. Translating gives CAIRTGEYGYTF.

The chain recombines TRBV5-1 with TRBJ2-1; 9 bases fit TRBD2. Germline V lookup: CDR1 SGHRS, CDR2 YFSETQ. The CDR3 runs 17 residues. V dropped 0 bases and J dropped 4; count of bases not matched to a gene: 8. This CDR3 reads CASSLAVTSGHYNEQFF. For the CDR3, the DNA is TGCGCCAGCAGCTTGGCCGTAACTAGCGGGCATTACAATGAGCAGTTCTTC.

This clonotype has just a few counts. V is TRBV2 and J is TRBJ1-5, with D perhaps matching TRBD1 (5 bases). The germline gives CDR1 SNHLY, CDR2 FYNNEI. The CDR3 has 12 residues. V lost 5 bases and J 5 bases, leaving 7 bases between the germline ends. The CDR3 DNA reads TGTGCCAGCAGTAAACAGGATCAGCCCCAGCATTTT. Translated: CASSKQDQPQHF.

This rearrangement joins TRBV15 to TRBJ2-1, with D perhaps TRBD2 (6 bases). Trimming took 1 base from V and 4 from J, leaving 14 bases between them. There are 16 residues in the CDR3. The germline V gene encodes CDR1 LNHNV and CDR2 YYDKDF (reference sequence). Here the CDR3 reads CATSRAGRDFYNEQFF. The CDR3 nucleotides are TGTGCCACCAGCAGAGCGGGCAGGGACTTTTACAATGAGCAGTTCTTC.

The chain recombines TRBV5-1 with TRBJ2-7; perhaps TRBD2 as D (5 bases). The end of the DNA is better explained by TRBJ2-5, so the J call may be wrong. CDR1 is SGHRS and CDR2 is YFSETQ in the germline V gene. The CDR3 loop spans 13 amino acids. CDR3 loop: CASSREKGETQYF. The CDR3 region has the DNA TGCGCCAGCAGCCGGGAAAAAGGAGAGACCCAGTACTTC.

The rearrangement uses TRBV29-1 and TRBJ2-5, with D perhaps assigned TRBD1 or TRBD2 (5 bases each). CDR3 length equals 12 residues. CDR1 and CDR2 from the germline V gene are SQVTM and ANQGSEA. The germline V and J ends were trimmed by 5 bases and 4 bases, with 11 bases remaining between them. The chain's CDR3 is CSVWWGSETQYF. Here the CDR3 DNA reads TGCAGCGTTTGGTGGGGGTCAGAGACCCAGTACTTC.

The CDR3 DNA reads as TGTGCCTGGAGTGTCGGAGGGGGCAGCAATCAGCCCCAGCATTTT. It specifies CAWSVGGGSNQPQHF. This sequence joins TRBV30 and TRBJ1-5; 7 bases are a match to TRBD1. J gave up 1 base and V 0 bases, and 3 bases lay outside the gene matches. Looked up from germline, CDR1 is GTSNPN and CDR2 is SVGIG (reference sequence). CDR3 size: 15 residues.

In this sample, this clonotype turned up a few times. The chain recombines TRBV20-1 with TRBJ1-2; a possible D gene is TRBD1 (5 bases). The germline CDR1 and CDR2 sequences are DFQATT and SNEGSKA (reference sequence). V was pared by 0 bases and J by 2 bases, with 13 bases between. There are 15 residues in the CDR3. The CDR3 DNA sequence: TGCAGTGCTAGAGATCTGGGCCAGGGCAACTATGGCTACACCTTC. It specifies CSARDLGQGNYGYTF.

This rearrangement joins TRBV29-1 to TRBJ2-5, with D possibly being TRBD1 (6 bases). From germline, CDR1 is SQVTM and CDR2 ANQGSEA. The CDR3 runs to 13 residues. V lost 3 bases and J 0 bases, leaving 8 bases between the germline ends. The DNA of the CDR3 is TGCAGCGTTGATTGGACAGACCAAGAGACCCAGTACTTC. It codes for CSVDWTDQETQYF.

V usage is TRBV20-1 and J usage is TRBJ2-5, with D possibly matching TRBD1 (5 bases). Germline CDR1 DFQATT, CDR2 SNEGSKA (reference sequence). Trimming stripped 5 bases from V and 1 base from J, with 11 bases between. The CDR3 consists of 13 residues. CDR3 sequence reads: CSALRVLQETQYF. The CDR3 DNA reads TGCAGTGCTCTCAGGGTCCTCCAAGAGACCCAGTACTTC.

This clonotype was observed a few times. The rearrangement joins TRBV6-2 or TRBV6-3 to TRBJ1-1; 8 positions agree with TRBD1. This CDR3 region has 13 residues. CDR1 and CDR2 (germline): MNHEY, SVGEGT. The junction had 9 bases not matched to a gene; V was cut back by 10 bases and J by 5 bases. DNA of the CDR3: TGTGCCACCAAAGGACAGGGAGGGACTGAAGCTTTCTTT. This encodes CATKGQGGTEAFF.

This chain joins TRBV15 and TRBJ2-7, with 11 positions matching TRBD1. CDR1 LNHNV and CDR2 YYDKDF come from the germline V gene (reference sequence). This CDR3 is built from 15 residues. Trimming took 2 bases from V and 4 from J; bases not matched to a gene: 4. CDR3 sequence reads: CATSRRTGGGYEQYF. The CDR3, as DNA: TGTGCCACCAGCAGAAGGACAGGGGGCGGGTACGAGCAGTACTTC.